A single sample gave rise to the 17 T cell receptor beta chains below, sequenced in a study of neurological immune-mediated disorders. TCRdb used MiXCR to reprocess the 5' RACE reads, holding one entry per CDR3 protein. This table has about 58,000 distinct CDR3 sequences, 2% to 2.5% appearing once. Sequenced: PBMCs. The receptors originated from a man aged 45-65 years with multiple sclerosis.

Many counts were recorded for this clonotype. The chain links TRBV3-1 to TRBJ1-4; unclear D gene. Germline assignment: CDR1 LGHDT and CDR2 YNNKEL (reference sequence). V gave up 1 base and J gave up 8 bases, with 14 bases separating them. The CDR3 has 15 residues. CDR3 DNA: TGTGCCAGCAGCCAAGCCAACATAGCGGGCGAAAAACTGTTTTTT. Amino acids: CASSQANIAGEKLFF. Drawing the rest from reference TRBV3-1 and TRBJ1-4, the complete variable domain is DTAVSQTPKYLVTQMGNDKSIKCEQNLGHDTMYWYKQDSKKFLKIMFSYNNKELIINETVPNRFSPKSPDKAHLNLHINSLELGDSAVYFCASSQANIAGEKLFFGSGTQLSVL.

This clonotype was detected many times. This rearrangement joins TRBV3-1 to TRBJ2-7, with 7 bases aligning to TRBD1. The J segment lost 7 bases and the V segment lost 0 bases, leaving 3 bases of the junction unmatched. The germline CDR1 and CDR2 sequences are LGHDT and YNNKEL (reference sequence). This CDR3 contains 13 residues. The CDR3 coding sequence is TGTGCCAGCAGCCAAGATCCAGGGGGAGAGCAGTACTTC. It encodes CASSQDPGGEQYF.

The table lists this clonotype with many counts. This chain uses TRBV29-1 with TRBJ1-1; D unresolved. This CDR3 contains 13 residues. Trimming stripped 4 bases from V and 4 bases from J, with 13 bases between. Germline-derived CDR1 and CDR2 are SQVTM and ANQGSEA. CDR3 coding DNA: TGCAGCGTTGTCGGGAGGCCCTCCACTGAAGCTTTCTTT. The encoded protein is CSVVGRPSTEAFF. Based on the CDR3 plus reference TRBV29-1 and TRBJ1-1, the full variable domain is SAVISQKPSRDICQRGTSLTIQCQVDSQVTMMFWYRQQPGQSLTLIATANQGSEATYESGFVIDKFPISRPNLTFSTLTVSNMSPEDSSIYLCSVVGRPSTEAFFGQGTRLTVV.

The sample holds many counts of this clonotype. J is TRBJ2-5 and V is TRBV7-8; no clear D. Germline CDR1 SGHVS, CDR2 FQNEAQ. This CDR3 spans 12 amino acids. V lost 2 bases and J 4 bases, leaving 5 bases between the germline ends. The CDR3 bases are TGTGCCAGCAGCTTAAACCCAGAGACCCAGTACTTC. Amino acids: CASSLNPETQYF.

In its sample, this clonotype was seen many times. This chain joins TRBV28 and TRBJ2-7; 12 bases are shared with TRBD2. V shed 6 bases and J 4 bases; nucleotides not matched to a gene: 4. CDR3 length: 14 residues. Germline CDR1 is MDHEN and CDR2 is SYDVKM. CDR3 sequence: CASRPSGGVYEQYF. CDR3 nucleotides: TGTGCCAGCAGGCCTAGCGGGGGGGTTTACGAGCAGTACTTC. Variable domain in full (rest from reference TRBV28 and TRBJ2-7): DVKVTQSSRYLVKRTGEKVFLECVQDMDHENMFWYRQDPGLGLRLIYFSYDVKMKEKGDIPEGYSVSREKKERFSLILESASTNQTSMYLCASRPSGGVYEQYFGPGTRLTVT.

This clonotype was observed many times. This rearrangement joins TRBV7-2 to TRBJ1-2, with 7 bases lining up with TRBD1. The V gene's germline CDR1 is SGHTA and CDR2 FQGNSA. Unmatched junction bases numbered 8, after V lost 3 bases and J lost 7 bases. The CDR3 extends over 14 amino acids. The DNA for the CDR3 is TGTGCCAGCAGCTTCCAACAGGGGCGGCGTGGCTACACCTTC. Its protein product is CASSFQQGRRGYTF.

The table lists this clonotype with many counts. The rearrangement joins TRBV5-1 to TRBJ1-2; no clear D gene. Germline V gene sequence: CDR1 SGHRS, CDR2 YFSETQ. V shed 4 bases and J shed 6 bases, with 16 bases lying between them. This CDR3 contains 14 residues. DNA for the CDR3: TGCGCCAGCAGCAACCCGACCGGCGGGGATGGCTACACCTTC. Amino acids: CASSNPTGGDGYTF.

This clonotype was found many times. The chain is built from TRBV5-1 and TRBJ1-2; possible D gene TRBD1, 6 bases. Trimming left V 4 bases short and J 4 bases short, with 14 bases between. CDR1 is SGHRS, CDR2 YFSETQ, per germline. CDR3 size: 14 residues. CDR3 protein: CASSTDGGGYGYTF. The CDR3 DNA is TGCGCCAGCAGCACCGACGGGGGCGGCTATGGCTACACCTTC.

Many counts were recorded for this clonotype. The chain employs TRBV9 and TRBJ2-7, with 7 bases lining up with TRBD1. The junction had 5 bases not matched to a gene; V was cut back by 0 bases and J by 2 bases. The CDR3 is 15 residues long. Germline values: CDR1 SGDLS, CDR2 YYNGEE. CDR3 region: CASSVEPGGAYEQYF. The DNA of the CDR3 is TGTGCCAGCAGCGTAGAACCAGGGGGTGCCTACGAGCAGTACTTC.

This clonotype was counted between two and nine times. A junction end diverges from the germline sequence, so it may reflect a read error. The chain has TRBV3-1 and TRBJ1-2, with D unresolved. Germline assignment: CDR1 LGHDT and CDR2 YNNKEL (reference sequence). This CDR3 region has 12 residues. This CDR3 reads CDSSKPTGYYTF. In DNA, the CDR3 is TGTGACAGCAGCAAACCTACCGGATACTACACCTTC.

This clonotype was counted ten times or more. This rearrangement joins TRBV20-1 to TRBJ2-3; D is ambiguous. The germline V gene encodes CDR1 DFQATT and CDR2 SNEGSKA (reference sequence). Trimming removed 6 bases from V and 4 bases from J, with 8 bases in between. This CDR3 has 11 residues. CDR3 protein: CSAGRADTQYF. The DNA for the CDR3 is TGCAGTGCCGGAAGGGCAGATACGCAGTATTTT.

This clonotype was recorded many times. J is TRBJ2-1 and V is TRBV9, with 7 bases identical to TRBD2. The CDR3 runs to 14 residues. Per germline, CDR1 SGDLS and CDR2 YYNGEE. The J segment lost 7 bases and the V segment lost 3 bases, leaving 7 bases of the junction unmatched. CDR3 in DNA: TGTGCCAGCAGCGCCCTAGCGGAGCGTAATGAGCAGTTCTTC. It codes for CASSALAERNEQFF.

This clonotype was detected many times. Written as DNA, the CDR3 is TGTGCCATCAGGGACGGACAGGAAAATGAAAAACTGTTTTTT. Its translation: CAIRDGQENEKLFF. This chain uses TRBV10-3 with TRBJ1-4, with TRBD1 matching 7 bases. V lost 6 bases to trimming and J lost 5 bases; unmatched junction nucleotides: 6. The CDR3 length is 14 residues. Germline CDR1 is ENHRY and CDR2 is SYGVKD.

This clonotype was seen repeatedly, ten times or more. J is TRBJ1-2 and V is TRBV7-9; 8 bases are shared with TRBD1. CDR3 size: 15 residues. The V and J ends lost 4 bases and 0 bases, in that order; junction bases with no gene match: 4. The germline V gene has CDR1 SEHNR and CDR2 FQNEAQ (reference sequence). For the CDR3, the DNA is TGTGCCAGCAGCTCAGACAGGGGCTCTAACTATGGCTACACCTTC. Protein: CASSSDRGSNYGYTF.

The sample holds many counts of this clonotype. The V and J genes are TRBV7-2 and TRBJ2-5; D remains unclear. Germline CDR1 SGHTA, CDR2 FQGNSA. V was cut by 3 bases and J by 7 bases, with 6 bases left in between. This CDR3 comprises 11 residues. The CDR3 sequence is CASSLKGTQYF. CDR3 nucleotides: TGTGCCAGCAGCTTGAAAGGGACCCAGTACTTC.

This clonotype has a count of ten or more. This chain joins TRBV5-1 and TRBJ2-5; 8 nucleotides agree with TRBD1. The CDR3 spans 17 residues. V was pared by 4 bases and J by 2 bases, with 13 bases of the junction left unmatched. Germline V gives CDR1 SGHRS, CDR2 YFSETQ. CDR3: CASSLVMGTGKQETQYF. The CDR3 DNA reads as TGCGCCAGCAGCCTTGTTATGGGGACAGGTAAACAAGAGACCCAGTACTTC.

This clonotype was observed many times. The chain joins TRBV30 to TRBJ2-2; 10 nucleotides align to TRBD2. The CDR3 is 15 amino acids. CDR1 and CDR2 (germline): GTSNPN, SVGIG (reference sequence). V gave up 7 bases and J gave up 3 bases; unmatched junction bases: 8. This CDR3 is CALHPGLADTGELFF. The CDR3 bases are TGTGCCTTGCACCCCGGACTAGCGGACACCGGGGAGCTGTTTTTT.